The clone carrying this TCR beta chain was detected many times. Its specificity is unknown. The sample originates from a study of regulatory T cells in long-lasting Graves disease. In the study overall: Graves' cases, newly diagnosed, had used antithyroid drugs under 3 months.

The time point was: newly diagnosed GD, antithyroid drugs for less than 3 months. PBMC-derived RNA was used for the TCR library. Findings and caveats of the study: Among samples with persistent disease, TRBV28, TRBJ1-2 and TRBJ2-5 were favored.

Relying on iRepertoire HTBI primers and Arm-PCR of CDR3 regions, the team built TCR beta libraries. TCRdb used MiXCR to reprocess the multiplex PCR reads, holding one entry per CDR3 protein. The table records around 450,000 distinct CDR3 sequences, around 15% of them present only once. Trimming pared 5 bases from V and 2 bases from J, leaving 13 bases between. CDR3 length: 16 amino acids. These sequences were also reported in another study, on T cells in Graves' hyperthyroidism and ophthalmopathy. That investigation notes: It was uncontrolled infection, other autoimmune disease, pregnancy or lactation that excluded patients.

The receptor's source is a man aged 35-49 years with Graves disease. The V gene is TRBV12-3 or TRBV12-4, the J gene TRBJ2-6; possible D gene TRBD1, 6 bases. Sequenced material: peripheral blood mononuclear cells (PBMCs), taken at new diagnosis, from a patient treated with antithyroid drugs. CDR3 sequence reads: CASSADSSPGANVLTF. CDR3 bases: TGTGCCAGCAGTGCGGACAGTTCCCCTGGGGCCAACGTCCTGACTTTC.